The clone carrying this T cell receptor beta chain is termed medium-sized (0.01 to 0.1%). The antigen is undetermined. Profiled with immunoSEQ multiplex PCR; TCRdb holds only in-frame clones, not every one. This sample carries tens of thousands of clones, roughly 89% of them seen once, and the ten largest clones take 0.3% to 0.4%. This sample was included in a study of OX40 agonist ivuxolimab in advanced cancers. Study results and caveats: Still undetermined is the antigen specificity of the expanded peripheral T cells. Among patients with partial responses at 0.1-3.0 mg/kg, clonal expansion was among the lowest.

Germline lookup yields CDR1 SEHNR and CDR2 FQNEAQ (reference sequence). The CDR3 is 11 residues long. The V end was cut by 5 bases, the J end by 8 bases, with 9 bases between. The input for sequencing was CD4+ or CD8+ T cells sorted from blood, taken in a trial of the OX40 agonist ivuxolimab. The V and J genes are TRBV7-9 and TRBJ1-1; tentative D call: TRBD1 (5 bases). The receptor's source is an adult with an advanced solid tumor such as melanoma, head and neck, liver or kidney cancer. CDR3 sequence: CASSPRTEAFF. The CDR3 coding sequence is TGTGCCAGCAGCCCCCGGACAGAAGCTTTCTTT.